These 25 T cell receptor beta chains were sequenced from one sample in a study of blood T cell repertoires in COVID-19. Repertoires were generated with immunoSEQ multiplex PCR, while TCRdb's copy carries only in-frame clones and drops some. This sample has over 55,000 clones; roughly 80% occur once, and the top ten carry more than 40%. Sequencing was performed on peripheral blood. The receptors here all came from a human donor in a cohort sampled during active COVID-19.

This chain joins TRBV5-6 and TRBJ2-2; 10 nucleotides agree with TRBD1. This CDR3 comprises 16 residues. Germline CDR1 reads SGHDT; CDR2 reads YYEEEE. J gave up 7 bases and V 4 bases, and 10 bases lay outside the gene matches. This chain's CDR3 is CASSIGQGVLVGELFF. CDR3 bases: TGTGCCAGCAGCATCGGACAGGGGGTTCTGGTCGGGGAGCTGTTTTTT.

The rearrangement joins TRBV5-1 to TRBJ2-3; 7 positions agree with TRBD2. With V trimmed by 1 base and J by 8 bases, 10 bases remained unmatched. CDR3 length: 15 amino acids. CDR1 is SGHRS and CDR2 is YFSETQ in the germline V gene. The CDR3, as DNA: TGCGCCAGCAGCTTGAAGGTAGCGGGCGATCTTACGCAGTATTTT. It specifies CASSLKVAGDLTQYF.

The chain couples TRBV6-1 to TRBJ1-4; D is possibly TRBD1 (6 bases). V dropped 2 bases and J dropped 5 bases, with 6 bases sitting between them. This CDR3 contains 13 residues. The germline gives CDR1 MNHNS, CDR2 SASEGT. CDR3 residues: CASSEQGNEKLFF. The CDR3 DNA follows: TGTGCCAGCAGTGAACAGGGGAATGAAAAACTGTTTTTT.

CDR3 coding DNA: TGCAGTGCTAGTGGGGCAGAAGCCAAACAAGAGACCCAGTACTTC. It codes for CSASGAEAKQETQYF. The chain couples TRBV20-1 to TRBJ2-5, with D perhaps TRBD1 (5 bases). With 3 bases removed from V and 2 bases from J, the gap between germline ends came to 16 bases. This CDR3 is 15 amino acids long. Per the germline V gene, CDR1 is DFQATT and CDR2 is SNEGSKA (reference sequence).

J is TRBJ2-5 and V is TRBV11-2, with TRBD2 identical over 12 bases. CDR1 is SGHAT and CDR2 is FQNNGV in the germline V gene. This CDR3 region has 16 residues. Trimming at V came to 2 bases and at J to 4 bases, leaving 5 bases not matched to a gene. CDR3 sequence reads: CASSLRLAGGPETQYF. The CDR3 bases are TGTGCCAGCAGCTTACGTCTAGCGGGGGGGCCAGAGACCCAGTACTTC. Filled out from reference TRBV11-2 and TRBJ2-5, the complete variable domain reads EAGVAQSPRYKIIEKRQSVAFWCNPISGHATLYWYQQILGQGPKLLIQFQNNGVVDDSQLPKDRFSAERLKGVDSTLKIQPAKLEDSAVYLCASSLRLAGGPETQYFGPGTRLLVL.

CDR3 loop: CASSSGPLANYGYTF. In DNA form, the CDR3 reads TGTGCCAGCAGTAGTGGGCCCTTAGCTAACTATGGCTACACCTTC. This sequence joins TRBV2 and TRBJ1-2; D call uncertain. Trimming shortened V by 5 bases and J by 0 bases, and 13 bases separated the two germline ends. The CDR3 consists of 15 residues. Looked up from germline, CDR1 is SNHLY and CDR2 is FYNNEI.

The chain joins TRBV7-9 to TRBJ2-1; D unclear. CDR1 is SEHNR and CDR2 is FQNEAQ in the germline V gene (reference sequence). The CDR3 is 12 amino acids. The V gene lost 6 bases and the J gene lost 9 bases, with 12 bases spanning the gap. The CDR3 bases are TGTGCCAGCAGTCCCCGCGCAATTGAGCAGTTCTTC. Encoded protein: CASSPRAIEQFF. The variable domain in full, with the rest retrieved from reference TRBV7-9 and TRBJ2-1, is DTGVSQNPRHKITKRGQNVTFRCDPISEHNRLYWYRQTLGQGPEFLTYFQNEAQLEKSRLLSDRFSAERPKGSFSTLEIQRTEQGDSAMYLCASSPRAIEQFFGPGTRLTVL.

The chain has TRBV7-9 and TRBJ2-3; 9 bases line up with TRBD2. CDR1 is SEHNR and CDR2 is FQNEAQ in the germline V gene (reference sequence). After removal of 2 bases from V and 2 bases from J, the junction contained 5 bases not matched to a gene. The CDR3 contains 16 residues. The CDR3: CASSLTAGGATDTQYF. The CDR3 DNA reads as TGTGCCAGCAGCTTAACAGCGGGGGGAGCCACAGATACGCAGTATTTT.

This clone was counted a single time. The rearrangement links TRBV7-6 to TRBJ2-3, with TRBD2 matching 10 bases. There are 15 residues in the CDR3. Germline CDR1 and CDR2: SGHVS and FNYEAQ. V lost 5 bases to trimming and J lost 1 base; unmatched junction nucleotides: 3. The CDR3 coding sequence is TGTGCCAGCAGCCGGAGCGGGGGGGGCACAGATACGCAGTATTTT. Translation gives CASSRSGGGTDTQYF. Using reference TRBV7-6 and TRBJ2-3 for the parts outside the CDR3, the full variable domain is GAGVSQSPRYKVTKRGQDVALRCDPISGHVSLYWYRQALGQGPEFLTYFNYEAQQDKSGLPNDRFSAERPEGSISTLTIQRTEQRDSAMYRCASSRSGGGTDTQYFGPGTRLTVL.

The CDR3 reads CASTPSGEETQYF. The CDR3 DNA reads as TGTGCCAGCACCCCTTCGGGAGAAGAGACCCAGTACTTC. The chain combines TRBV6-6 with TRBJ2-5, with a possible D match to TRBD2 (6 bases). Germline V lookup: CDR1 MNHNY, CDR2 SVGAGI (reference sequence). Trimming shortened V by 7 bases and J by 3 bases, and 12 bases separated the two germline ends. This CDR3 comprises 13 residues.

The rearrangement uses TRBV3-1 (or the pseudogene TRBV3-2) and TRBJ2-7; D uncertain. The germline CDR1 and CDR2 sequences are LGHDT and YNNKEL (reference sequence). The V end was cut by 4 bases, the J end by 5 bases, with 18 bases between. The CDR3 runs to 15 residues. In DNA, the CDR3 is TGTGCCAGCAGCCCCTCCCACACACGCTTCCACGAGCAGTACTTC. This translates into CASSPSHTRFHEQYF.

The chain uses TRBV7-2 and TRBJ2-5; 9 nucleotides align to TRBD2. There are 15 residues in the CDR3. The ends lost 1 base at V and 6 bases at J; junction bases unmatched: 6. The germline CDR1 and CDR2 sequences are SGHTA and FQGNSA. CDR3 protein: CASSLDSGGGKTQYF. The DNA for the CDR3 is TGTGCCAGCAGCTTAGATAGCGGGGGAGGAAAGACCCAGTACTTC.

The chain couples TRBV29-1 to TRBJ2-5; 10 bases are shared with TRBD2. V gave up 6 bases and J gave up 4 bases; unmatched junction bases: 8. There are 14 residues in the CDR3. Germline V gene sequence: CDR1 SQVTM, CDR2 ANQGSEA. The CDR3 DNA reads as TGCAGCGTCCAGGCCGGGACTAGCGTAGAGACCCAGTACTTC. It yields the protein CSVQAGTSVETQYF.

V is TRBV5-8 and J is TRBJ2-1; perhaps TRBD2 as D (7 bases). There are 14 residues in the CDR3. V gave up 7 bases and J gave up 1 base, with 12 bases separating them. In germline, CDR1 is SGHTS, CDR2 YDEGEE. CDR3 nucleotides: TGTGCCAGCCCTGGGGGGGCATCCTACAATGAGCAGTTCTTC. Amino acids: CASPGGASYNEQFF.

The chain uses TRBV7-9 and TRBJ1-1; D may be TRBD1 (6 bases). V shed 2 bases and J shed 4 bases, with 11 bases lying between them. CDR3 length: 14 residues. Germline CDR1 reads SEHNR; CDR2 reads FQNEAQ (reference sequence). CDR3 nucleotides: TGTGCCAGCAGCTTAAGCAGGGGAATCACTGAAGCTTTCTTT. It is translated as CASSLSRGITEAFF.

V usage is TRBV5-1 and J usage is TRBJ1-4, with 7 positions matching TRBD1. The CDR3 loop spans 16 amino acids. Trimming removed 5 bases from V and 5 bases from J; junction bases left unmatched: 12. Germline V CDR1 and CDR2: SGHRS, YFSETQ. CDR3 nucleotide sequence: TGCGCCAGCAGGGGCGGAGACAGGGTGTTAAATGAAAAACTGTTTTTT. It codes for CASRGGDRVLNEKLFF.

This chain connects TRBV29-1 to TRBJ1-2; D unclear. Germline lookup yields CDR1 SQVTM and CDR2 ANQGSEA. V lost 6 bases and J 2 bases, leaving 10 bases between the germline ends. The CDR3 is 12 amino acids. Written as DNA, the CDR3 is TGCAGCGTCGAGCGGGGAAACTATGGCTACACCTTC. It is translated as CSVERGNYGYTF.

The chain is built from TRBV30 and TRBJ1-3; 9 bases line up with TRBD1. The CDR3 runs 17 residues. V lost 5 bases and J lost 3; bases outside the gene matches: 14. The V gene's germline CDR1 is GTSNPN and CDR2 SVGIG (reference sequence). CDR3: CAWHRGRTGVVGNTIYF. The CDR3 nucleotides read TGTGCCTGGCATCGAGGGAGGACAGGGGTTGTTGGAAACACCATATATTTT.

The J gene is TRBJ2-7, the V gene TRBV7-6; 10 bases map to TRBD2. Germline V CDR1 and CDR2: SGHVS, FNYEAQ. CDR3 length: 15 residues. Trimming at V came to 1 base and at J to 6 bases, leaving 6 bases not matched to a gene. CDR3: CASSLGASGGGEQYF. The CDR3 nucleotides are TGTGCCAGCAGCTTAGGGGCTAGCGGGGGCGGCGAGCAGTACTTC. The variable domain in full, completed from reference TRBV7-6 and TRBJ2-7, reads GAGVSQSPRYKVTKRGQDVALRCDPISGHVSLYWYRQALGQGPEFLTYFNYEAQQDKSGLPNDRFSAERPEGSISTLTIQRTEQRDSAMYRCASSLGASGGGEQYFGPGTRLTVT.

The chain carries TRBV27 and TRBJ1-4, with D possibly being TRBD1 (5 bases). V was clipped by 6 bases and J by 8 bases, with 16 bases between them. This CDR3 region has 14 residues. Germline lookup yields CDR1 MNHEY and CDR2 SMNVEV (reference sequence). The CDR3 loop is CASRGVGGAEKLFF. CDR3 nucleotide sequence: TGTGCCAGCAGAGGGGTAGGAGGGGCGGAAAAACTGTTTTTT. Full variable domain (remainder filled in from reference TRBV27 and TRBJ1-4): EAQVTQNPRYLITVTGKKLTVTCSQNMNHEYMSWYRQDPGLGLRQIYYSMNVEVTDKGDVPEGYKVSRKEKRNFPLILESPSPNQTSLYFCASRGVGGAEKLFFGSGTQLSVL.

The V call is TRBV3-1 (or the pseudogene TRBV3-2), the J call TRBJ1-4, with D perhaps matching TRBD1 (5 bases). The germline CDR1 and CDR2 sequences are LGHDT and YNNKEL (reference sequence). CDR3 length: 15 residues. V was trimmed by 4 bases and J by 7 bases, leaving 16 bases between them. The CDR3 reads CASSLGTLAGEKLFF. CDR3 bases: TGTGCCAGCAGCCTCGGGACTCTAGCTGGTGAAAAACTGTTTTTT.

This sequence joins TRBV2 and TRBJ2-7; weak D call: TRBD1 (6 bases). The CDR3 length is 14 residues. Germline V lookup: CDR1 SNHLY, CDR2 FYNNEI. Trimming shortened V by 3 bases and J by 4 bases, and 13 bases separated the two germline ends. The CDR3 region is CASSDSQGIYEQYF. The CDR3 DNA reads as TGTGCCAGCAGTGATTCCCAGGGGATATACGAGCAGTACTTC.

The chain has TRBV5-4 and TRBJ2-3, with 12 bases identical to TRBD2. The V segment lost 1 base and the J segment 2 bases; nucleotides outside the gene matches: 2. Germline V gene data show CDR1 as SGHNT and CDR2 as YYREEE (reference sequence). The CDR3 is made up of 16 amino acids. In DNA form, the CDR3 reads TGTGCCAGCAGCTTGCGACTAGCGGGGGTCACAGATACGCAGTATTTT. This sequence encodes CASSLRLAGVTDTQYF.

This clone is a singleton in its sample. The chain carries TRBV5-4 and TRBJ1-2; D call uncertain. The V end was cut by 2 bases, the J end by 0 bases, with 11 bases between. The CDR3 loop spans 15 amino acids. The germline V gene encodes CDR1 SGHNT and CDR2 YYREEE (reference sequence). The CDR3 reads CASSFGGKANYGYTF. CDR3 DNA sequence: TGTGCCAGCAGCTTTGGCGGAAAAGCTAACTATGGCTACACCTTC. The full variable domain, completed using reference TRBV5-4 and TRBJ1-2, is ETGVTQSPTHLIKTRGQQVTLRCSSQSGHNTVSWYQQALGQGPQFIFQYYREEENGRGNFPPRFSGLQFPNYSSELNVNALELDDSALYLCASSFGGKANYGYTFGSGTRLTVV.

The J gene is TRBJ2-1, the V gene TRBV6-5; D might be TRBD2 (5 bases). The CDR3 has 14 residues. Germline assignment: CDR1 MNHEY and CDR2 SVGAGI. Trimming cost V 0 bases and J 8 bases, with 11 bases left between them. Here the CDR3 reads CASSYSFLADEQFF. CDR3 DNA: TGTGCCAGCAGTTACTCGTTTCTAGCAGATGAGCAGTTCTTC.